This T cell receptor (beta chain) was recovered during a study of blood T cell repertoires in COVID-19. Study overall: COVID-19 samples, acute and convalescent, were from the United States, Italy and Spain. Nucleic acid was either cDNA or gDNA, and it came from T cells, B-cell-depleted T cells, or PBMCs.

Per germline, CDR1 SEHNR and CDR2 FQNEAQ (reference sequence). V gave up 8 bases and J gave up 4 bases, with 11 bases separating them. This CDR3 region has 12 residues. Per the study methods: Amplification with reference gene primers provided the estimates of nucleated cell counts. Only in-frame clones appear in the TCRdb table, and some are missing; sequencing was by immunoSEQ multiplex PCR. D and trimming come from the DNA, and the V and J calls and clone size come from that table. The sample contains a few hundred thousand clones, 83% of which appear only once. The chain recombines TRBV7-9 with TRBJ1-2, with D unclear. The origin of this receptor is a woman aged 50 to 60 with acute or convalescent COVID-19. Sequenced: peripheral blood. Here the CDR3 DNA reads TGTGCCAGCGACCTTGGGCTCTATGGCTACACCTTC. It is translated as CASDLGLYGYTF.